The source of this TCR beta chain is a study of blood T cell repertoires in COVID-19. Looking at the study overall: The United States, Italy and Spain provided the acute and convalescent COVID-19 samples. Sample material is recorded as cDNA or gDNA derived from T cells, B-cell-depleted T cells, or PBMCs.

Seattle cases were enrolled at active infection and followed longitudinally. Under the authors' procedure: Quantification of nucleated cells was approximated via reference gene primer amplification. Some clones are missing from TCRdb's copy, which holds only in-frame ones; the method was immunoSEQ multiplex PCR. The DNA gave D and trimming, while V, J and clone size come from that table. The sample comprises over 150,000 clones, roughly 85% of which are singletons, and more than 7.5% rests with the top ten. The CDR3 runs 12 residues. Germline V CDR1 and CDR2: SGHAT, FQNNGV. A single count supports this clone. The junction and the germline gene differ at one end; a read error may be behind it.

The chain joins TRBV11-2 to TRBJ1-1; a possible D gene is TRBD1 (5 bases). What was sequenced was peripheral blood. This sequence originates from a woman aged 55-75 years with COVID-19, enrolled during active disease. The CDR3 sequence is CASSLESFGGWF. DNA of the CDR3: TGTGCCAGCAGCTTAGAGAGTTTCGGGGGGTGGTTT.